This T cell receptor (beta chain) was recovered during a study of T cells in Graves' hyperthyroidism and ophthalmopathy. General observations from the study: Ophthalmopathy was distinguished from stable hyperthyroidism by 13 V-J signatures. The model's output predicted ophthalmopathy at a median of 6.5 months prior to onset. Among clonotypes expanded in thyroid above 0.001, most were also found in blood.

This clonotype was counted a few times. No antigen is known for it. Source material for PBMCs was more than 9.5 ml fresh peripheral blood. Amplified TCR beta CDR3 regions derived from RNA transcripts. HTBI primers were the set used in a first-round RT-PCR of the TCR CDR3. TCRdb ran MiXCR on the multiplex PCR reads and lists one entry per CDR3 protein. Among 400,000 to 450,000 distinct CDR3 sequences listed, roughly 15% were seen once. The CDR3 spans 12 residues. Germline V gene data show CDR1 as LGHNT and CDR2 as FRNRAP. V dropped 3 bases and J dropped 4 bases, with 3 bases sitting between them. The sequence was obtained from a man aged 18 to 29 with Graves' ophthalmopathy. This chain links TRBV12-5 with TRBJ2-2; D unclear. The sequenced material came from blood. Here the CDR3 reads CASGFSTGELFF. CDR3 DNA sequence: TGTGCTAGTGGTTTCTCCACCGGGGAGCTGTTTTTT.